What follows are 10 T cell receptor beta chains derived from one specimen sequenced in a study of blood T cell repertoires in COVID-19. Sequencing was performed with immunoSEQ multiplex PCR; in TCRdb, only in-frame clones are kept and a portion is missing. The data hold 200,000 to 250,000 clones, with 70% to 90% observed a single time. The specimen was PBMCs or T cells enriched from blood (not recorded which). These receptors came from a man aged 40-49 years who had recovered from COVID-19.

V and J are TRBV25-1 and TRBJ2-1; D not resolved. CDR1 is MGHDK and CDR2 is SYGVNS in the germline V gene. The CDR3 is 11 amino acids. V was trimmed by 2 bases and J by 8 bases, leaving 4 bases between them. For the CDR3, the DNA is TGTGCCAGCAGTGAAGCGGATGAGCAGTTCTTC. Translated: CASSEADEQFF.

V gene TRBV7-2 combines with J gene TRBJ2-7; 7 nucleotides agree with TRBD2. Germline assignment: CDR1 SGHTA and CDR2 FQGNSA. The CDR3 sequence is 16 residues long. V shed 5 bases, J shed 0 bases, and the junction held 10 bases outside the gene matches. The CDR3 loop reads CASSPGGRASSYEQYF. CDR3 DNA sequence: TGTGCCAGCAGCCCCGGGGGGAGGGCGAGCTCCTACGAGCAGTACTTC.

V is TRBV7-2 and J is TRBJ2-5; TRBD2 matches 7 bases. Germline V gives CDR1 SGHTA, CDR2 FQGNSA. The CDR3 has 13 residues. V dropped 3 bases and J dropped 5; count of bases not matched to a gene: 3. CDR3 sequence (DNA): TGTGCCAGCAGCTTGTGGGGAGGGGAGACCCAGTACTTC. It codes for CASSLWGGETQYF. The variable domain in full, completed from reference TRBV7-2 and TRBJ2-5, reads GAGVSQSPSNKVTEKGKDVELRCDPISGHTALYWYRQSLGQGLEFLIYFQGNSAPDKSGLPSDRFSAERTGGSVSTLTIQRTQQEDSAVYLCASSLWGGETQYFGPGTRLLVL.

The chain has TRBV30 and TRBJ2-3; no definite D call. Trimming removed 3 bases from V and 0 bases from J, with 13 bases in between. The CDR3 has 15 residues. CDR1 GTSNPN and CDR2 SVGIG come from the germline V gene (reference sequence). The CDR3 DNA reads as TGTGCCTGGAGAGTCAGGATCGCTAGCACAGATACGCAGTATTTT. It specifies CAWRVRIASTDTQYF.

CDR3 DNA sequence: TGTGCCAGCAGGACTGGGACAGCGCACACTGAAGCTTTCTTT. It translates to CASRTGTAHTEAFF. V gene TRBV6-5 combines with J gene TRBJ1-1, with TRBD1 matching over 7 bases. Germline V lookup: CDR1 MNHEY, CDR2 SVGAGI. V was clipped by 6 bases and J by 3 bases; unmatched bases: 7. The CDR3 runs to 14 residues.

The chain couples TRBV27 to TRBJ2-3; weak D call: TRBD2 (6 bases). CDR3 size: 13 residues. V dropped 0 bases and J dropped 6 bases, with 7 bases sitting between them. Per germline, CDR1 MNHEY and CDR2 SMNVEV (reference sequence). The CDR3 DNA is TGTGCCAGCAGTTTATCGGGGAGGGATACGCAGTATTTT. It codes for CASSLSGRDTQYF.

This clone was recorded only once. This specimen includes other DNA sequences encoding the same CDR3. The rearrangement links TRBV7-2 to TRBJ2-5; possibly TRBD1 for D (6 bases). CDR3 length equals 13 residues. Trimming took 4 bases from V and 3 from J, leaving 9 bases between them. CDR1 and CDR2 (germline): SGHTA, FQGNSA. The CDR3 coding sequence is TGTGCCAGCAGCTGGGCAGGGGAAGAGACCCAGTACTTC. This codes for CASSWAGEETQYF. Combining the CDR3 with reference TRBV7-2 and TRBJ2-5 gives the whole variable domain GAGVSQSPSNKVTEKGKDVELRCDPISGHTALYWYRQSLGQGLEFLIYFQGNSAPDKSGLPSDRFSAERTGGSVSTLTIQRTQQEDSAVYLCASSWAGEETQYFGPGTRLLVL.

This clone has just a few counts. This chain joins TRBV3-1 (or the pseudogene TRBV3-2) and TRBJ2-7; a possible D gene is TRBD2 (6 bases). The germline CDR1 and CDR2 sequences are LGHDT and YNNKEL (reference sequence). Trimming stripped 1 base from V and 3 bases from J, with 13 bases between. The CDR3 contains 15 residues. The CDR3 is CASSQAPGEVYEQYF. CDR3 coding DNA: TGTGCCAGCAGCCAAGCCCCTGGGGAGGTCTACGAGCAGTACTTC.

The chain recombines TRBV3-1 (or the pseudogene TRBV3-2) with TRBJ1-1; 7 nucleotides agree with TRBD1. In germline, CDR1 is LGHDT, CDR2 YNNKEL (reference sequence). With 7 bases clipped from V and 1 base from J, the junction kept 9 bases outside the gene matches. This CDR3 has 15 amino acids. This chain's CDR3 is CASTPGGRRNTEAFF. For the CDR3, the DNA is TGTGCCAGCACCCCAGGGGGGCGGAGGAACACTGAAGCTTTCTTT.

V usage is TRBV11-3 and J usage is TRBJ2-3; maybe TRBD1 (6 bases). This CDR3 is 15 amino acids long. V was trimmed by 5 bases and J by 2 bases, leaving 14 bases between them. The germline V gene encodes CDR1 SGHNT and CDR2 YENEEA. The CDR3 region has the DNA TGTGCCAGCAGCGCGTATGGGGGCCTCACAGATACGCAGTATTTT. This translates into CASSAYGGLTDTQYF.